The 18 T cell receptor beta chains given below trace back to one sample, sequenced in a study of graft-versus-host responses after intestinal transplantation. Method: immunoSEQ multiplex PCR; TCRdb's copy keeps in-frame clones and lacks some. The table has about 23,000 clones, 90% to 95% seen once. Sequences were derived from PBMCs, sampled about 41 days after intestinal transplant. The source is a human patient who received an intestinal transplant, so some T cells may come from the graft donor.

The chain recombines TRBV7-6 with TRBJ2-1; 10 bases fit TRBD2. V trimming: 1 base; J trimming: 3 bases; junction bases outside the gene matches: 3. This CDR3 comprises 16 residues. Germline CDR1 SGHVS, CDR2 FNYEAQ. The CDR3 sequence: CASSLVGLAVYNEQFF. The CDR3 DNA is TGTGCCAGCAGCTTAGTCGGACTAGCGGTCTACAATGAGCAGTTCTTC.

The chain is built from TRBV19 and TRBJ2-5; 9 nucleotides agree with TRBD2. This CDR3 region has 15 residues. Germline CDR1 reads LNHDA; CDR2 reads SQIVND (reference sequence). Trimming took 6 bases from V and 0 from J; bases not matched to a gene: 5. The CDR3: CASSGRLADQETQYF. CDR3 coding DNA: TGTGCCAGTAGCGGACGACTAGCGGACCAAGAGACCCAGTACTTC. Variable domain in full (rest from reference TRBV19 and TRBJ2-5): DGGITQSPKYLFRKEGQNVTLSCEQNLNHDAMYWYRQDPGQGLRLIYYSQIVNDFQKGDIAEGYSVSREKKESFPLTVTSAQKNPTAFYLCASSGRLADQETQYFGPGTRLLVL.

The rearrangement uses TRBV6-1 and TRBJ1-1, with unresolved D. The CDR3 is 14 amino acids. V lost 2 bases, J lost 1 base, and 8 bases lay in between. Germline V gene sequence: CDR1 MNHNS, CDR2 SASEGT. CDR3 sequence: CASSELAANTEAFF. CDR3 bases: TGTGCCAGCAGTGAACTGGCTGCGAACACTGAAGCTTTCTTT.

As to this clone: The junction shows a germline mismatch at one end, possibly a read error. This chain joins TRBV7-7 and TRBJ1-4; D ambiguous. The V gene's germline CDR1 is SSHAT and CDR2 FNYEAQ (reference sequence). The CDR3 runs to 15 residues. This CDR3 is CASSLTQSPSEKLFF. The CDR3 coding sequence is TGTGCTAGCAGCTTAACCCAATCTCCCTCCGAAAAACTGTTTTTT.

The rearrangement joins TRBV28 to TRBJ2-7; a possible D gene is TRBD1 (6 bases). The CDR3 covers 15 residues. V lost 3 bases to trimming and J lost 5 bases, with 17 bases between them. Germline CDR1 MDHEN, CDR2 SYDVKM. The DNA for the CDR3 is TGTGCCAGCAGTTTCCGGACAGACCCTCTGGACGAGCAGTACTTC. Translating it yields CASSFRTDPLDEQYF.

The chain couples TRBV5-5 to TRBJ2-7; 8 nucleotides align to TRBD1. Germline V gene data show CDR1 as SGHKS and CDR2 as YYEKEE (reference sequence). Trimming cost V 0 bases and J 7 bases; bases outside gene matches: 6. CDR3 length: 14 amino acids. The CDR3 nucleotides are TGTGCCAGCAGCTTGGGCGGGGACAGGCGGGAGCAGTACTTC. Protein sequence: CASSLGGDRREQYF.

This clone was detected only once. This chain links TRBV27 with TRBJ2-2; D unresolved. The CDR3 covers 13 residues. V was trimmed by 1 base and J by 1 base, leaving 1 base between them. Germline-derived CDR1 and CDR2 are MNHEY and SMNVEV (reference sequence). The CDR3 here is CASSLLNTGELFF. As DNA, the CDR3 is TGTGCCAGCAGTTTATTGAACACCGGGGAGCTGTTTTTT.

The chain employs TRBV11-2 and TRBJ2-1; TRBD2 matches at 8 bases. The CDR3 loop spans 15 amino acids. Per germline, CDR1 SGHAT and CDR2 FQNNGV. V was clipped by 1 base and J by 8 bases; unmatched bases: 7. The CDR3 DNA follows: TGTGCCAGCAGCTTAGCGGGAGGGCTGGCGTATGAGCAGTTCTTC. It is translated as CASSLAGGLAYEQFF.

The chain couples TRBV12-5 to TRBJ2-7; D ambiguous. Trimming cost V 2 bases and J 4 bases, with 6 bases left between them. Germline V gives CDR1 LGHNT, CDR2 FRNRAP. There are 12 residues in the CDR3. This CDR3 is CASGLNAYEQYF. CDR3 DNA: TGTGCTAGTGGTTTGAACGCTTACGAGCAGTACTTC.

This chain joins TRBV19 and TRBJ1-1; no definite D call. Germline loops: CDR1 LNHDA, CDR2 SQIVND (reference sequence). V lost 0 bases to trimming and J lost 1 base, with 9 bases between them. CDR3 length: 15 residues. CDR3 coding DNA: TGTGCCAGTAGTATAGAGGCGGGGAAGAACACTGAAGCTTTCTTT. Translated, it gives CASSIEAGKNTEAFF.

This clone was detected once. The genes are TRBV11-1 and TRBJ2-5, with a weak D call TRBD1 (6 bases). This CDR3 contains 14 residues. V lost 1 base and J 5 bases, leaving 11 bases between the germline ends. Germline V gene lookup returns CDR1 SGHAT and CDR2 FQDESV (reference sequence). The DNA of the CDR3 is TGTGCCAGCAGCTTAGTATGGCAGGGGGAGACCCAGTACTTC. It codes for CASSLVWQGETQYF.

The chain joins TRBV5-5 to TRBJ2-5, with D possibly TRBD2 on 5 matching bases. V lost 2 bases, J lost 3 bases, and 11 bases lay in between. Germline V gives CDR1 SGHKS, CDR2 YYEKEE (reference sequence). This CDR3 comprises 14 residues. CDR3 bases: TGTGCCAGCAGCTTACCGGGAACTGAAGAGACCCAGTACTTC. This translates into CASSLPGTEETQYF.

This sequence joins TRBV5-1 and TRBJ2-1; TRBD2 matches 10 bases. The CDR3 loop spans 16 amino acids. The ends lost 0 bases at V and 7 bases at J; junction bases unmatched: 7. Germline CDR1 reads SGHRS; CDR2 reads YFSETQ. The CDR3 nucleotides read TGCGCCAGCAGCTTGGGAGCGGGAGGGCCATCGAATGAGCAGTTCTTC. Translation gives CASSLGAGGPSNEQFF.

CDR3 bases: TGTGCCAGCAGCTTGGTGTTTGGCATTCAGTACTTC. Amino acids: CASSLVFGIQYF. The V and J genes are TRBV5-5 and TRBJ2-4; D gene ambiguous. The CDR3 extends over 12 amino acids. V lost 0 bases, J lost 9 bases, and 7 bases lay in between. Germline V gene data show CDR1 as SGHKS and CDR2 as YYEKEE (reference sequence).

The chain joins TRBV29-1 to TRBJ2-7; D tentatively fits TRBD1 or TRBD2 (6 bases each). V lost 7 bases to trimming and J lost 5 bases, with 18 bases between them. CDR3 length: 13 amino acids. Germline CDR1 and CDR2: SQVTM and ANQGSEA. The CDR3: CSADIGGRDEQYF. CDR3 in DNA: TGCAGCGCCGACATCGGGGGCAGGGACGAGCAGTACTTC.

The chain combines TRBV6-5 with TRBJ1-5; D call uncertain. Trimming left V 0 bases short and J 9 bases short, with 9 bases between. The CDR3 covers 13 residues. Germline CDR1 and CDR2: MNHEY and SVGAGI. CDR3 loop: CASSYSPLGPQHF. The CDR3 nucleotides are TGTGCCAGCAGTTACTCCCCACTAGGGCCCCAGCATTTT.

This clone was detected once. This chain joins TRBV9 and TRBJ1-6; D not certain. Germline lookup yields CDR1 SGDLS and CDR2 YYNGEE. The CDR3 spans 12 residues. The V end lost 7 bases, the J end lost 10 bases, and 12 bases lay between the germline ends. The CDR3 here is CASGSGRSPLHF. The CDR3 DNA sequence: TGTGCCAGCGGCTCAGGAAGGTCACCCCTCCACTTT.

The chain has TRBV28 and TRBJ1-5; TRBD1 might be the D (5 bases). CDR1 is MDHEN, CDR2 SYDVKM, per germline. The CDR3 has 16 amino acids. Trimming took 8 bases from V and 0 from J, leaving 17 bases between them. CDR3 protein: CASWSRAMASNQPQHF. The DNA for the CDR3 is TGTGCCAGCTGGAGCAGGGCGATGGCTAGCAATCAGCCCCAGCATTTT.